What follows describes a single T cell receptor beta chain. What it binds is unknown. TCRdb's table, derived via immunoSEQ multiplex PCR, lists solely in-frame clones and lacks some. The sample consists of approximately 140,000 clones, approximately 86% of them appearing once. The CDR3 length is 15 residues. With 0 bases removed from V and 0 bases from J, the gap between germline ends came to 9 bases. Germline V gene lookup returns CDR1 MGHRA and CDR2 YSYEKL. The data belong to a study of cytomegalovirus exposure and HLA in healthy donors. General study results and limits: In a later analysis, first-cohort TCR clusters were found to tend to co-occur in the 90 to 150 validation repertoires. Most sequenced TCRs were rare (though some public TCRs occurred in many donors). Cytomegalovirus association was assigned to more than 150 TCR beta chains.

The donors were part of the validation cohort of around 110 subjects. That cohort was separate from the first cohort, which comprised 700 or so subjects. The chain carries TRBV4-1 and TRBJ2-7, with D unresolved. Sequencing was done on a sample of PBMCs. The TCR was taken from a woman aged 18 to 35 in good health and CMV-seropositive. Written as DNA, the CDR3 is TGCGCCAGCAGCCAAGAAATATCTCGCTCCTACGAGCAGTACTTC. It yields the protein CASSQEISRSYEQYF.